The subject of this entry is one TCR beta chain. The CDR3 covers 11 residues. V was clipped by 8 bases and J by 0 bases, with 5 bases between them. This entry comes from a study of blood T cell repertoires in COVID-19. Method: immunoSEQ multiplex PCR; TCRdb's copy keeps in-frame clones and lacks some. The sample records 200,000 or so clones, about 85% being singletons. This sequence was found in a man aged 65 to 85 with active or convalescent COVID-19. This sequence joins TRBV12-3 or TRBV12-4 and TRBJ2-7; D is unresolved. Sequenced material: peripheral blood. CDR3 DNA: TGTGCCAGCGGGCGCTCCTACGAGCAGTACTTC. Translated, it gives CASGRSYEQYF.